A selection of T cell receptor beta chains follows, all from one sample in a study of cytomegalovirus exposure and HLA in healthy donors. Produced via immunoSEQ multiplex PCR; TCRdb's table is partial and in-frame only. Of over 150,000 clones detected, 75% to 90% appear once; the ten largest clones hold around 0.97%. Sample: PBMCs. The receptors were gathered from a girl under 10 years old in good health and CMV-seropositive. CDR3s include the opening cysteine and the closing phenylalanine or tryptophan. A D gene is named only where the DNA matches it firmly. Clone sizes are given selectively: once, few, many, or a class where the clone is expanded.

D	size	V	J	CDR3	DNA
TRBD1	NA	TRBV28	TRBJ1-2	CASNSHGQGVWIYGYTF	TGTGCCAGCAACTCCCACGGACAGGGCGTATGGATCTATGGCTACACCTTC
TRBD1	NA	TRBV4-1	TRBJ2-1	CASRGQGGQFF	TGCGCCAGCAGGGGACAGGGAGGGCAGTTCTTC
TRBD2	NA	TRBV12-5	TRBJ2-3	CASGPASGADTQYF	TGTGCTAGTGGCCCTGCTAGCGGTGCAGATACGCAGTATTTT
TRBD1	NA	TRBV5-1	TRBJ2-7	CASSFLGGPRDRIDDEQYF	TGCGCCAGCAGCTTTCTGGGCGGACCCCGGGACAGAATAGACGACGAGCAGTACTTC
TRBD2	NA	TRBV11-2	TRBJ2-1	CASSPARTSGRNEQFF	TGTGCCAGCAGTCCTGCCCGGACTAGCGGGAGGAATGAGCAGTTCTTC
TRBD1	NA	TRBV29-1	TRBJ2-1	CSGDSLGDEQFF	TGCAGCGGGGACAGTCTGGGCGATGAGCAGTTCTTC
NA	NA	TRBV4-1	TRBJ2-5	CASSPRAQETQYF	TGCGCCAGCAGCCCCAGGGCACAAGAGACCCAGTACTTC
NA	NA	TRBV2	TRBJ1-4	CASSLTGIEKLFF	TGTGCCAGCAGTCTCACAGGGATCGAAAAACTGTTTTTT
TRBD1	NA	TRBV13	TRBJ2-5	CASSLRHRGWRETQYF	TGTGCCAGCAGCTTGCGCCACAGGGGATGGAGAGAGACCCAGTACTTC
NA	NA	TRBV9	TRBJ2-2	CASSAQGGGELFF	TGTGCCAGCAGCGCACAGGGCGGCGGGGAGCTGTTTTTT
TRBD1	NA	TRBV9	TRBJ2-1	CASSVVRTGENEQFF	TGTGCCAGCAGCGTAGTTCGGACAGGGGAGAATGAGCAGTTCTTC
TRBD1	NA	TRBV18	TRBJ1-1	CASSLRQGYTEAFF	TGTGCCAGCTCACTACGACAGGGATACACTGAAGCTTTCTTT
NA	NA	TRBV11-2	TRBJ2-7	CASSLSGLYEQYF	TGTGCCAGCAGCTTGAGCGGGCTCTACGAGCAGTACTTC
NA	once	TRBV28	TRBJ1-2	CASSLWAPANYGYTF	TGTGCCAGCAGTTTATGGGCCCCCGCTAACTATGGCTACACCTTC
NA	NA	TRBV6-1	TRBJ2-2	CASRSANTGELFF	TGTGCCAGCAGGAGCGCCAACACCGGGGAGCTGTTTTTT
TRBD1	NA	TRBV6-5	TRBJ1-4	CASSYSRDRGREKLFF	TGTGCCAGCAGTTACAGTCGTGACAGGGGGAGGGAAAAACTGTTTTTT
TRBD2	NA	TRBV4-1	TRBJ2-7	CASSHPVAGVYEQYF	TGCGCCAGCAGCCATCCGGTTGCGGGAGTGTACGAGCAGTACTTC
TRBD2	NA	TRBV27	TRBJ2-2	CASRYGRVSGELFF	TGTGCCAGCCGATACGGGAGGGTTTCCGGGGAGCTGTTTTTT
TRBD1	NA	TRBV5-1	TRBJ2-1	CASSRQGDNEQFF	TGCGCCAGCAGTAGACAGGGGGACAATGAGCAGTTCTTC
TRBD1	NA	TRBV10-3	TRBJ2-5	CAISDTRTGGGRETQYF	TGTGCCATCAGTGATACCCGGACAGGGGGAGGCAGAGAGACCCAGTACTTC